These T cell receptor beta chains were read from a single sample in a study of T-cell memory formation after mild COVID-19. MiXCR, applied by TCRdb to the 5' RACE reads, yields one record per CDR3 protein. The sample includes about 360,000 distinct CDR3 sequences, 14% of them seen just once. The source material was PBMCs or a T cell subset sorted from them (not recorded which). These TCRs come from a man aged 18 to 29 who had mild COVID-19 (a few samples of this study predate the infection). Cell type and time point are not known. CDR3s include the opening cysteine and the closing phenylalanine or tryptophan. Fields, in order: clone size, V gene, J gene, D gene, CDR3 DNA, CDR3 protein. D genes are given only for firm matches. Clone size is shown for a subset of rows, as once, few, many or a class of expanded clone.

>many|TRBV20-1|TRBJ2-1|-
TGCAGTGCTTCGACCTCAGCCGATGAGCAGTTCTTC
CSASTSADEQFF
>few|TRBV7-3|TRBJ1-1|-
TGTGCCAGCAGCTTAAATGCCGCGAAAATGGGCACTGAAGCTTTCTTT
CASSLNAAKMGTEAFF
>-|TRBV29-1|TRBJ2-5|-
TGCAGCGTTACAAGGGCAGGCGCAGAGACCCAGTACTTC
CSVTRAGAETQYF
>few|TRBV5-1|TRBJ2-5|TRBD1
TGCGCCAGCAGTACAGGGGGAGTACAAGAGACCCAGTACTTC
CASSTGGVQETQYF
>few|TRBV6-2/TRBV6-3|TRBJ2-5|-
TGTGCCAGCAATTATAGACTGGAAAAAGAGACCCAGTACTTC
CASNYRLEKETQYF
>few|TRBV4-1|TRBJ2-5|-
TGCGCCAGCAGCCAAACGGGCGTGGAGACCCAGTACTTC
CASSQTGVETQYF
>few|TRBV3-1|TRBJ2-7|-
TGTGCCAGCAGCCCCTCGTCGGTGAGGATCCACGAGCAGTACTTC
CASSPSSVRIHEQYF
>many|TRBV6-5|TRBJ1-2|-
TGTGCCAGCAGTTGGGGCGCGGAAGCTAACTATGGCTACACCTTC
CASSWGAEANYGYTF
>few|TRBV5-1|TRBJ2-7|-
TGCGCCAGCAGCTTTGGGGGGTCGACAGGGCAGTACGAGCAGTACTTC
CASSFGGSTGQYEQYF
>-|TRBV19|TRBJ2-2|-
TGTGCCAGTACCCTCGACCTGGGGCCCGGGGAGCTGTTTTTT
CASTLDLGPGELFF
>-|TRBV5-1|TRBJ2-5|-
TGCGCCAGCAGCTTGGTCCAGGGCCGGCAAGAGACCCAGTACTTC
CASSLVQGRQETQYF
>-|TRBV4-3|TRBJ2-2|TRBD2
TGCGCCAGCAGCCAAGAGGAGGCGGGGGGCCCCCTTGCCACCGGGGAGCTGTTTTTT
CASSQEEAGGPLATGELFF
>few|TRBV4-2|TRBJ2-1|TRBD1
TGTGCCAGCAGCCAAGGACAGGGGGCAAGGAATGAGCAGTTCTTC
CASSQGQGARNEQFF
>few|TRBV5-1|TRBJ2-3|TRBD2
TGCGCCAGCAGCCAACGCACTTCTAGCGGGGGTTGGACAGATACGCAGTATTTT
CASSQRTSSGGWTDTQYF